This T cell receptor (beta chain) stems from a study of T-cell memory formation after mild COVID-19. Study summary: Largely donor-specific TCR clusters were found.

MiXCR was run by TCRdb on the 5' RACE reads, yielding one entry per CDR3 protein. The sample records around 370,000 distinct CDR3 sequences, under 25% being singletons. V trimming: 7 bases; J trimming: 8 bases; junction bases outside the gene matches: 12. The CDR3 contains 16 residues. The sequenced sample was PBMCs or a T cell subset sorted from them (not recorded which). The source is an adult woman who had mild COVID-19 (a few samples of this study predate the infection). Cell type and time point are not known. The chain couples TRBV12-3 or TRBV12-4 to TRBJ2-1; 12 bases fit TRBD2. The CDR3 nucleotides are TGTGCCAGCACCCTAGCGGGAGGGCCCCCAGCCCATGAGCAGTTCTTC. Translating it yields CASTLAGGPPAHEQFF.